These T cell receptor beta chains were read from a single sample in a study of human T cells and chemical hapten exposure. TCRdb itself ran the RACE reads through MiXCR, one entry per CDR3 protein. Of more than 80,000 distinct CDR3 sequences listed, around 7% are singletons. The material sequenced was whole blood, taken in connection with sensitization to the hapten diphenylcyclopropenone (DPC). These receptors were collected from a woman aged 25 to 39 with alopecia areata. Some clones in this sample may be carry-over from other donors' samples. CDR3s include the opening cysteine and the closing phenylalanine or tryptophan. The order of the fields is V gene, clone size, D gene, J gene, CDR3 DNA, CDR3 protein. D genes are given only for firm matches. Some rows have no size entry. The others give once, few or many, or a class for an expanded clone.

TRBV20-1	.	.	TRBJ2-1	TGCAGTGCTAGAGATCGGGATTTTGGGATCTCCTACAATGAGCAGTTCTTC	CSARDRDFGISYNEQFF
TRBV11-2	few	.	TRBJ2-3	TGTGCCAGCAGCTTATACGGGGACCTAAGCACAGATACGCAGTATTTT	CASSLYGDLSTDTQYF
TRBV5-1	.	.	TRBJ1-3	TGCGCCAGCAGTTTTGAGACAAGCTCTGGAAACACCATATATTTT	CASSFETSSGNTIYF
TRBV6-5	few	TRBD1	TRBJ2-1	TGTGCCAGCAGTTACTCCCAGGGGGTAGCGCGGTTCTTC	CASSYSQGVARFF
TRBV9	.	TRBD1	TRBJ1-2	TGTGCCAGCAGCCGCCCTGGACAGGGGGATGGCTACACCTTC	CASSRPGQGDGYTF
TRBV6-6	many	TRBD2	TRBJ2-7	TGTGCCAGCCGAGTTACCAGAACTAGCGGATACTACGAGCAGTACTTC	CASRVTRTSGYYEQYF
TRBV11-2	many	.	TRBJ2-2	TGTGCCAGCAGCTCTCCGGGCCCTCCCGGGGAGCTGTTTTTT	CASSSPGPPGELFF
TRBV7-2	.	TRBD2	TRBJ2-7	TGTGCCAGCAGCTTGGGGACTAGAAGCTACGAGCAGTACTTC	CASSLGTRSYEQYF
TRBV7-7	many	.	TRBJ2-2	TGTGCCAGCAGCTTCTCCCCTTACGGCACCGGGGAGCTGTTTTTT	CASSFSPYGTGELFF
TRBV10-2	many	.	TRBJ1-1	TGCGCCAGCAGACAGAGTCTGAACACTGAAGCTTTCTTT	CASRQSLNTEAFF
TRBV29-1	many	.	TRBJ2-1	TGCAGCTGTGGGGAGCCAGGGGATTATGAGCAGTTCTTC	CSCGEPGDYEQFF
TRBV12-3/TRBV12-4	many	.	TRBJ1-3	TGTGCCAGCAGTCTAAGGGGGGGAAACACCATATATTTT	CASSLRGGNTIYF
TRBV20-1	few	TRBD2	TRBJ2-5	TGCAGTGCTAGAGATCCCGGGGGGGAAGAGACCCAGTACTTC	CSARDPGGEETQYF
TRBV24-1	many	.	TRBJ2-5	TGTGCCACCGGGACCACGGGGAGCGAGACCCAGTACTTC	CATGTTGSETQYF
TRBV5-1	few	.	TRBJ2-3	TGCGCCAGCAGCCTAGGGGGACCAAGCACAGATACGCAGTATTTT	CASSLGGPSTDTQYF
TRBV2	many	.	TRBJ1-6	TGTGCCAGCAGTGAAGGAACCGCTAATTCACCCCTCCACTTT	CASSEGTANSPLHF
TRBV9	few	.	TRBJ1-2	TGTGCCAGCAGGGGACTCCGGGGGATCCTCTATGGCTACACCTTC	CASRGLRGILYGYTF
TRBV27	few	TRBD1	TRBJ1-1	TGTGCCAGCAGTTTCGAGGGGGCGCGGTACACTGAAGCTTTCTTT	CASSFEGARYTEAFF
TRBV28	many	.	TRBJ2-3	TGTGCCGCGCAAAACGGTCTTAGCACAGATACGCAGTATTTT	CAAQNGLSTDTQYF
TRBV20-1	.	TRBD2	TRBJ2-7	TGCAGTGCTAGGTTCCTAGCGGACTACGAGCAGTACTTC	CSARFLADYEQYF